This TCR beta chain was found in a study of identical twins. One entry per CDR3 protein, called by TCRdb with MiXCR from the 5' RACE reads. The data contain 470,000 or so distinct CDR3 sequences, less than 25% of them singletons. A few counts support this clonotype. The antigen remains undetermined. Study results and caveats: For cord blood, abundant beta clonotypes had fewer insertions, unlike memory repertoires, which showed none. When twins shared out-of-frame alpha sequences, those sequences had excess low generation probability.

Separately, the same data were catalogued under a study of T cells expressing NK-cell markers. This second study notes: Sorted CD3+CD56+NKG2C+, CD3+CD56+NKG2C- and CD3+CD56-NKG2C+ T-cell subsets were beta-chain profiled. Among eight sequenced donors, seven carried HCMV seropositivity while one was seronegative.

This receptor was taken from a woman between 18 and 29 years old in good health. Material: CD4+ T cells sorted from blood.

In DNA, the CDR3 is TGCGCCAGCAGCCTCCGACTAGCGGGTAGGGATGAGCAGTTCTTC. Encoded protein: CASSLRLAGRDEQFF. This chain connects TRBV5-1 to TRBJ2-1, with 10 bases aligning to TRBD2. The CDR3 length is 15 residues. Germline CDR1 SGHRS, CDR2 YFSETQ. V lost 4 bases to trimming and J lost 8 bases; unmatched junction nucleotides: 9. The complete variable domain, with remaining parts taken from reference TRBV5-1 and TRBJ2-1, reads KAGVTQTPRYLIKTRGQQVTLSCSPISGHRSVSWYQQTPGQGLQFLFEYFSETQRNKGNFPGRFSGRQFSNSRSEMNVSTLELGDSALYLCASSLRLAGRDEQFFGPGTRLTVL.